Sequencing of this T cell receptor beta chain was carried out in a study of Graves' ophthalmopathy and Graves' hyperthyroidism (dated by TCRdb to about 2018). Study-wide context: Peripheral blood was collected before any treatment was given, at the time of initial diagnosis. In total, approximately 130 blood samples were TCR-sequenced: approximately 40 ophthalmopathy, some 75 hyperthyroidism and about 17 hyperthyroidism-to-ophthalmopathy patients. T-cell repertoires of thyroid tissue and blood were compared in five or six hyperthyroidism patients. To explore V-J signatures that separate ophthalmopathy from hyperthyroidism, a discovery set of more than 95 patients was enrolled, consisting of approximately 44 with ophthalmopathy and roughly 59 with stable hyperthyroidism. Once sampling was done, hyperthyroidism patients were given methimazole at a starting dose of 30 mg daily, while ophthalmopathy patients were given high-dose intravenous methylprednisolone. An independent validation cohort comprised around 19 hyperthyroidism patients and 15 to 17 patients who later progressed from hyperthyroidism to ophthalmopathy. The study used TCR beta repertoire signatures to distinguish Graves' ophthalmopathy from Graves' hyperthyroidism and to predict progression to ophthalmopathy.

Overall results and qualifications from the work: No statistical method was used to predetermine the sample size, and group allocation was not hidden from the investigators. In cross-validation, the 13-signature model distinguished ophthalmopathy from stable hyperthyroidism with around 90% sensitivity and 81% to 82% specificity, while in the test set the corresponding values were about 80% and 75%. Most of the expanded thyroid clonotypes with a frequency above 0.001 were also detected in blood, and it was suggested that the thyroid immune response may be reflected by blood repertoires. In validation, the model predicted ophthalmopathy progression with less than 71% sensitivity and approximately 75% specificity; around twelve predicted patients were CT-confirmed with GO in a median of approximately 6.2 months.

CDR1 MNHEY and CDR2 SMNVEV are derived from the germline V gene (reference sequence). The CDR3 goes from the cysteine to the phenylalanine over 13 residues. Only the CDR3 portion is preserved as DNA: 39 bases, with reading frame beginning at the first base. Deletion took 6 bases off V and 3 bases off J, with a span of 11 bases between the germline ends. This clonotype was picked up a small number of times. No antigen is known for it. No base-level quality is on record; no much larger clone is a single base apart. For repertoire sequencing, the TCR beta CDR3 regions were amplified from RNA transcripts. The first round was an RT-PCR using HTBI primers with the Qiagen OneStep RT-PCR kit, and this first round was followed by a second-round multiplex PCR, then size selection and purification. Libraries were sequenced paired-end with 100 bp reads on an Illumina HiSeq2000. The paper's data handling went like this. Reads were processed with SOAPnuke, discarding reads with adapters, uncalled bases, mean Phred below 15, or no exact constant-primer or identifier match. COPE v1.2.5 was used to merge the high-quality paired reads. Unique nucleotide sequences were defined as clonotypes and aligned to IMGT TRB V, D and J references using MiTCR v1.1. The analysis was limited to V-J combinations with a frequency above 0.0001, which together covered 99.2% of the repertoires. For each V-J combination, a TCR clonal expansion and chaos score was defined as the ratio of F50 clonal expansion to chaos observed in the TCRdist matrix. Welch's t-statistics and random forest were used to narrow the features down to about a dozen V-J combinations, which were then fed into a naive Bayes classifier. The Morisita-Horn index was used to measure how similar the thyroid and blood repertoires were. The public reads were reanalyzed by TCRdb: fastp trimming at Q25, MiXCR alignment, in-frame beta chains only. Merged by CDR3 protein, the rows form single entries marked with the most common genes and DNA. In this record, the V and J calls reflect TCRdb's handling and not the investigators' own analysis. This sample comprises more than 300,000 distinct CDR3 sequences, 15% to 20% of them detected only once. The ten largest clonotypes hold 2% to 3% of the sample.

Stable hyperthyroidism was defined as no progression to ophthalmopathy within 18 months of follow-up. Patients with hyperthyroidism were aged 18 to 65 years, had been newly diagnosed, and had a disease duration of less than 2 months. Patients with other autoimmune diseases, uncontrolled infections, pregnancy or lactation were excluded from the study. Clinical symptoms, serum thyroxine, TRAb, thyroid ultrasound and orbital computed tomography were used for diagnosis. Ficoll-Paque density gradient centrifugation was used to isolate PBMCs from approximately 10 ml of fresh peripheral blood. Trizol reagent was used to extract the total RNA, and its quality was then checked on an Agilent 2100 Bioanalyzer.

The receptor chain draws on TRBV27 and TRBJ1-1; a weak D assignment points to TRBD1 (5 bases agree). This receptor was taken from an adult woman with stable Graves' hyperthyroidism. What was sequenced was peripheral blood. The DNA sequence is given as TGTGCCAGCAGGCGCAGGGACGACACTGAAGCTTTCTTT. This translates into CASRRRDDTEAFF.